What follows is one T cell receptor beta chain and its context. These data originate in a study of blood T cell repertoires in COVID-19. After removal of 2 bases from V and 1 base from J, the junction contained 2 bases not matched to a gene. CDR3 size: 14 residues. Germline lookup yields CDR1 SGHDT and CDR2 YYEEEE. Original processing methods: Reference gene primer amplification yielded estimated nucleated cell counts. Sequenced by immunoSEQ multiplex PCR; TCRdb stores in-frame clones only, minus some. V, J and clone size derive from that table, while D and trimming were established from the DNA sequence. Among about 120,000 clones, around nine tenths were seen once, and the ten largest hold roughly 1.2%.

The receptor was derived from a woman older than 75 with acute or convalescent COVID-19. Source material: peripheral blood. The chain is built from TRBV5-6 and TRBJ1-1; 7 bases align to TRBD1. The CDR3 loop is CASSFGTENTEAFF. For the CDR3, the DNA is TGTGCCAGCAGCTTCGGGACAGAGAACACTGAAGCTTTCTTT.